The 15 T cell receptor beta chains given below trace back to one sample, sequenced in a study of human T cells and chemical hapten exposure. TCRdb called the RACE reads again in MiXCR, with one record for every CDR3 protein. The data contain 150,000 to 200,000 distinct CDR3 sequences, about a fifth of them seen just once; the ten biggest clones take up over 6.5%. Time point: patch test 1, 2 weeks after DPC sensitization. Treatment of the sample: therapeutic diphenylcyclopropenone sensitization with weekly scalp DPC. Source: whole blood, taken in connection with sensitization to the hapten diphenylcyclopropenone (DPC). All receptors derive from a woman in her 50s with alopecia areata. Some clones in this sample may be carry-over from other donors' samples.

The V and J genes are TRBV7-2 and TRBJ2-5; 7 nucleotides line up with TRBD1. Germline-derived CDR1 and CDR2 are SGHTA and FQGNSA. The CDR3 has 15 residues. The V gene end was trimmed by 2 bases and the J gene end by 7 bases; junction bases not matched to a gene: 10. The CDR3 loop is CASSLRGTGAGTQYF. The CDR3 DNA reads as TGTGCCAGCAGCTTAAGAGGAACAGGGGCAGGGACCCAGTACTTC.

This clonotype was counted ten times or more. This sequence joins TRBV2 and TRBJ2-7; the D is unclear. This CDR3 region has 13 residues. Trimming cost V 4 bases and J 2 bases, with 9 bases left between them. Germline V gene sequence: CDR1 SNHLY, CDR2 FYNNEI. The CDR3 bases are TGTGCCAGCAGTGTAGGCCAGCCCTACGAGCAGTACTTC. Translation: CASSVGQPYEQYF.

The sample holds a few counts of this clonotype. The DNA of the CDR3 is TGCGCCAGCAGCTTGACTAGCGGGAGCAGGTCCTACAATGAGCAGTTCTTC. This encodes CASSLTSGSRSYNEQFF. This chain joins TRBV5-1 and TRBJ2-1; 11 positions match TRBD2. Per germline, CDR1 SGHRS and CDR2 YFSETQ. V dropped 1 base and J dropped 1; count of bases not matched to a gene: 4. The CDR3 is made up of 17 amino acids. The whole variable domain, remainder taken from reference TRBV5-1 and TRBJ2-1, is KAGVTQTPRYLIKTRGQQVTLSCSPISGHRSVSWYQQTPGQGLQFLFEYFSETQRNKGNFPGRFSGRQFSNSRSEMNVSTLELGDSALYLCASSLTSGSRSYNEQFFGPGTRLTVL.

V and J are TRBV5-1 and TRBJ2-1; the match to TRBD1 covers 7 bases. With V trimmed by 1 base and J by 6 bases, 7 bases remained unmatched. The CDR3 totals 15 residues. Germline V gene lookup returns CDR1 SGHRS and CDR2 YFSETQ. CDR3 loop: CASSLSAGGFNEQFF. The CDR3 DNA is TGCGCCAGCAGCTTGTCGGCAGGGGGTTTCAATGAGCAGTTCTTC.

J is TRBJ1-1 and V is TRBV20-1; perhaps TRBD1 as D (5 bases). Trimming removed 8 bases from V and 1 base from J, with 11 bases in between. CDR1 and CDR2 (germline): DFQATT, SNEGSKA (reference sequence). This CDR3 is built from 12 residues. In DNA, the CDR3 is TGCAGTACAGGTCTAGGGAACACTGAAGCTTTCTTT. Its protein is CSTGLGNTEAFF.

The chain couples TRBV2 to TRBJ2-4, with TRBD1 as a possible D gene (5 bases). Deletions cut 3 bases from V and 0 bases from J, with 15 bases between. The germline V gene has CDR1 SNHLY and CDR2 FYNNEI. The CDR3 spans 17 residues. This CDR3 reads CASSDMAGIQAKNIQYF. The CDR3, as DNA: TGTGCCAGCAGTGATATGGCAGGGATTCAAGCCAAAAACATTCAGTACTTC.

For the CDR3, the DNA is TGTGCCACCCTCCTCGGCGGGAGAGGAGGGGGGAGGGGGCAGTTCTTC. This codes for CATLLGGRGGGRGQFF. This chain joins TRBV12-3 or TRBV12-4 and TRBJ2-1; the D gene is possibly TRBD2 (7 bases). V was trimmed by 10 bases and J by 12 bases, leaving 31 bases between them. This CDR3 contains 16 residues.

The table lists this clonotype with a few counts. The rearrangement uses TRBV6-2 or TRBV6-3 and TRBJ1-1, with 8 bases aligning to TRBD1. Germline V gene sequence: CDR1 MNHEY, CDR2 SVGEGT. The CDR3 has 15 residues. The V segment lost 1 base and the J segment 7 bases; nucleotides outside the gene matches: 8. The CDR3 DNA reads TGTGCCAGCAGTTACTTAGGACAGGGAATAAATGAAGCTTTCTTT. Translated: CASSYLGQGINEAFF.

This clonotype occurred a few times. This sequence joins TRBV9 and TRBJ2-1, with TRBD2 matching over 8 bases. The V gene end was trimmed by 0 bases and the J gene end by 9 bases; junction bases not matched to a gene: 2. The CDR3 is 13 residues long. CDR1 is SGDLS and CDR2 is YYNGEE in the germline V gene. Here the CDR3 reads CASSVVAGGEQFF. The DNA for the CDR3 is TGTGCCAGCAGCGTAGTGGCGGGGGGTGAGCAGTTCTTC.

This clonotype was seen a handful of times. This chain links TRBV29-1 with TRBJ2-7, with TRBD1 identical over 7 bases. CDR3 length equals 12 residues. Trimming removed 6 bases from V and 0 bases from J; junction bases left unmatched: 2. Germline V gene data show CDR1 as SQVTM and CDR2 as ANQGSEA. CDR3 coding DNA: TGCAGCGTCCGGGACAGCTCCTACGAGCAGTACTTC. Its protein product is CSVRDSSYEQYF.

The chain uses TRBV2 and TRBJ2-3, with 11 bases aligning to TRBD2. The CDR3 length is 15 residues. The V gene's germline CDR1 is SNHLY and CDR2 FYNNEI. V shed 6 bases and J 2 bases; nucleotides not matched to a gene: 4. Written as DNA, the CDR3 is TGTGCCAGCAGCGAACTAGCGGGAGACACAGATACGCAGTATTTT. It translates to CASSELAGDTDTQYF.

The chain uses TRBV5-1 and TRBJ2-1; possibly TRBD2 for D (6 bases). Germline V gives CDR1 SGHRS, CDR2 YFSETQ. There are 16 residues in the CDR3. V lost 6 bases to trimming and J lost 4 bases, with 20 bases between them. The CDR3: CASTLRISGKYNEQFF. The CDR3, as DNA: TGCGCCAGCACTCTCCGTATTAGCGGCAAATACAATGAGCAGTTCTTC.

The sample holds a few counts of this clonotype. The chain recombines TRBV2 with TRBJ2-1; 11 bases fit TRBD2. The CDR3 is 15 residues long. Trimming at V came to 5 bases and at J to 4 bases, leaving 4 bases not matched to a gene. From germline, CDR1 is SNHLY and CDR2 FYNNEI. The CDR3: CASSKLAGAYNEQFF. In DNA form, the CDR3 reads TGTGCCAGCAGTAAACTAGCGGGAGCGTACAATGAGCAGTTCTTC.

CDR3 DNA sequence: TGTGCCACCAGCAGAGATCCACGGCGGGAGGTGGGAGGGGCCAACGTCCTGACTTTC. This translates into CATSRDPRREVGGANVLTF. The chain employs TRBV15 and TRBJ2-6, with 8 positions matching TRBD2. The ends lost 0 bases at V and 4 bases at J; junction bases unmatched: 11. The CDR3 sequence is 19 residues long. The V gene's germline CDR1 is LNHNV and CDR2 YYDKDF (reference sequence).

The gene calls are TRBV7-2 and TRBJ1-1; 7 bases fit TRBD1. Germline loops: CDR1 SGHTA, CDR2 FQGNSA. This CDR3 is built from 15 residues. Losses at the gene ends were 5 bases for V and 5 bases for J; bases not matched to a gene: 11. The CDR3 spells CASSPLQGTKTEAFF. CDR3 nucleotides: TGTGCCAGCAGCCCGCTACAGGGGACCAAGACTGAAGCTTTCTTT.